These 26 T cell receptor beta chains were sequenced from one sample in a study of blood T cell repertoires in COVID-19. The method was immunoSEQ multiplex PCR; TCRdb's version includes in-frame clones alone and lacks a portion of them. Seen here are 300,000 to 450,000 clones, approximately 90% observed once, and the top ten hold 1.2%. The specimen was PBMCs or T cells enriched from blood (not recorded which). The source is a woman aged 18 to 35 who had recovered from COVID-19.

This clone came up once. This sequence joins TRBV15 and TRBJ1-2; D not certain. The CDR3 runs 15 residues. The germline CDR1 and CDR2 sequences are LNHNV and YYDKDF (reference sequence). The V gene lost 3 bases and the J gene lost 2 bases, with 13 bases spanning the gap. The CDR3 spells CATSSSREGNYGYTF. The CDR3 region has the DNA TGTGCCACCAGCAGCTCTAGGGAGGGAAACTATGGCTACACCTTC.

This clone was recorded only once. The V and J genes are TRBV20-1 and TRBJ2-7, with D unclear. CDR1 is DFQATT and CDR2 is SNEGSKA in the germline V gene (reference sequence). The CDR3 runs 11 residues. V lost 0 bases, J lost 4 bases, and 4 bases lay in between. The CDR3 here is CSARDIYEQYF. CDR3 bases: TGCAGTGCTAGAGATATATACGAGCAGTACTTC.

The CDR3 region has the DNA TGTGCCAGCAGCTTAGATCTCGGCGGGGAGCTGTTTTTT. Protein product: CASSLDLGGELFF. The chain uses TRBV11-3 and TRBJ2-2; D ambiguous. With 0 bases removed from V and 7 bases from J, the gap between germline ends came to 6 bases. This CDR3 is built from 13 residues. Looked up from germline, CDR1 is SGHNT and CDR2 is YENEEA.

The chain joins TRBV10-3 to TRBJ1-3; D is perhaps TRBD1 (5 bases). V shed 2 bases and J shed 2 bases, with 10 bases lying between them. The length of the CDR3 is 15 residues. Germline CDR1 ENHRY, CDR2 SYGVKD. CDR3 in amino acids: CAISEGALTGNTIYF. In DNA form, the CDR3 reads TGTGCCATCAGTGAGGGGGCGCTAACTGGAAACACCATATATTTT.

The chain couples TRBV28 to TRBJ1-2; 8 bases match TRBD1. The CDR3 runs 17 residues. Germline V gene sequence: CDR1 MDHEN, CDR2 SYDVKM. The V gene end was trimmed by 6 bases and the J gene end by 4 bases; junction bases not matched to a gene: 16. The CDR3 DNA is TGTGCCAGCAGCCCAAACAACCCGGGACAGGCGGCCTATGGCTACACCTTC. Its protein product is CASSPNNPGQAAYGYTF.

V and J are TRBV3-1 (or the pseudogene TRBV3-2) and TRBJ1-4; 9 bases fit TRBD1. Germline CDR1 reads LGHDT; CDR2 reads YNNKEL (reference sequence). V shed 2 bases, J shed 8 bases, and the junction held 6 bases outside the gene matches. The CDR3 sequence is 15 residues long. The CDR3 DNA reads as TGTGCCAGCAGCCAATTCACAGGGGGCGACGAAAAACTGTTTTTT. Translating it yields CASSQFTGGDEKLFF.

The rearrangement links TRBV7-3 to TRBJ1-2; 11 nucleotides align to TRBD1. Germline V gene lookup returns CDR1 SGHTA and CDR2 FQGTGA. CDR3 length: 15 residues. Trimming took 5 bases from V and 3 from J; bases not matched to a gene: 5. The CDR3 reads CASSPGTGGDYGYTF. In DNA, the CDR3 is TGTGCCAGCAGCCCTGGGACAGGGGGTGACTATGGCTACACCTTC.

The V gene is TRBV5-6, the J gene TRBJ1-2, with 7 bases matching TRBD1. CDR1 is SGHDT and CDR2 is YYEEEE in the germline V gene. V gave up 4 bases and J gave up 5 bases; unmatched junction bases: 8. There are 14 residues in the CDR3. The CDR3 DNA sequence: TGTGCCAGCAGCCTACCGGGACAGCAATATGGCTACACCTTC. It yields the protein CASSLPGQQYGYTF.

For this clone: Other DNA sequences in this specimen translate into the identical CDR3. The CDR3 coding sequence is TGCAGCGTTGGAGGGCGTAGCTACGAGCAGTACTTC. It codes for CSVGGRSYEQYF. The rearrangement joins TRBV29-1 to TRBJ2-7; the D gene is possibly TRBD2 (5 bases). Germline CDR1 SQVTM, CDR2 ANQGSEA. V lost 4 bases and J lost 3, with 10 bases in between. CDR3 size: 12 residues.

This chain links TRBV7-9 with TRBJ1-3; D not certain. Trimming left V 5 bases short and J 2 bases short, with 7 bases between. CDR1 is SEHNR and CDR2 is FQNEAQ in the germline V gene (reference sequence). The CDR3 spans 13 residues. This CDR3 is CASSPFPGNTIYF. CDR3 in DNA: TGTGCCAGCAGCCCTTTCCCTGGAAACACCATATATTTT.

J is TRBJ1-4 and V is TRBV10-1; D is possibly TRBD1 (5 bases). The CDR3 is 11 residues long. The V gene's germline CDR1 is WNHNN and CDR2 SYGVQD (reference sequence). V lost 7 bases, J lost 8 bases, and 8 bases lay in between. CDR3 amino acids: CASTGVEKLFF. CDR3 DNA: TGCGCCAGCACGGGGGTGGAAAAACTGTTTTTT.

V gene TRBV7-8 combines with J gene TRBJ1-5; 12 nucleotides match TRBD1. There are 18 residues in the CDR3. Looked up from germline, CDR1 is SGHVS and CDR2 is FQNEAQ. J gave up 2 bases and V 0 bases, and 5 bases lay outside the gene matches. In DNA, the CDR3 is TGTGCCAGCAGCTTAGCGGGACAGGGGGCGCGGGGCAATCAGCCCCAGCATTTT. It is translated as CASSLAGQGARGNQPQHF.

This sequence joins TRBV11-2 and TRBJ1-1, with D perhaps matching TRBD1 (5 bases). The CDR3 extends over 13 amino acids. Germline V CDR1 and CDR2: SGHAT, FQNNGV. Trimming pared 4 bases from V and 5 bases from J, leaving 11 bases between. The CDR3 nucleotides read TGTGCCAGCAGCTCCACAGGCCCAACTGAAGCTTTCTTT. Translating it yields CASSSTGPTEAFF.

The V and J genes are TRBV7-2 and TRBJ2-1, with 8 bases lining up with TRBD2. Germline-derived CDR1 and CDR2 are SGHTA and FQGNSA. The CDR3 is 17 amino acids. V was pared by 6 bases and J by 3 bases, with 13 bases of the junction left unmatched. The CDR3 DNA follows: TGTGCCAGCAGGGACTGGGTCTCAACTAGCGGCTACAATGAGCAGTTCTTC. It is translated as CASRDWVSTSGYNEQFF.

The rearrangement uses TRBV7-6 and TRBJ2-1, with TRBD2 identical over 8 bases. With V trimmed by 1 base and J by 2 bases, 1 base remained unmatched. The length of the CDR3 is 15 residues. Germline loops: CDR1 SGHVS, CDR2 FNYEAQ. Here the CDR3 DNA reads TGTGCCAGCAGCTTAGGGGGACTAGCCTACAATGAGCAGTTCTTC. Encoded protein: CASSLGGLAYNEQFF.

This chain connects TRBV5-1 to TRBJ2-7; 7 bases align to TRBD1. Germline V gives CDR1 SGHRS, CDR2 YFSETQ. The CDR3 runs to 14 residues. After removal of 4 bases from V and 0 bases from J, the junction contained 4 bases not matched to a gene. The DNA of the CDR3 is TGCGCCAGCAGCCGCCGGGACAGCTCCTACGAGCAGTACTTC. Translated, it gives CASSRRDSSYEQYF.

This clone has a handful of counts. The chain combines TRBV5-1 with TRBJ2-7; D perhaps matches TRBD1 (5 bases). The CDR3 has 15 residues. Trimming cost V 1 base and J 2 bases, with 13 bases left between them. Germline V gives CDR1 SGHRS, CDR2 YFSETQ. The CDR3 DNA reads as TGCGCCAGCAGCTTGTCAAACAGGATTACCTACGAGCAGTACTTC. Translated, it gives CASSLSNRITYEQYF.

The chain employs TRBV29-1 and TRBJ1-2; D unclear. Germline V gene data show CDR1 as SQVTM and CDR2 as ANQGSEA. This CDR3 has 12 amino acids. The germline V and J ends were trimmed by 7 bases and 7 bases, with 16 bases remaining between them. The CDR3 bases are TGCAGCGCCGACCCTCCGAGGAGTGGCTACACCTTC. As protein: CSADPPRSGYTF. Together with reference TRBV29-1 and TRBJ1-2, the CDR3 gives the full variable domain: SAVISQKPSRDICQRGTSLTIQCQVDSQVTMMFWYRQQPGQSLTLIATANQGSEATYESGFVIDKFPISRPNLTFSTLTVSNMSPEDSSIYLCSADPPRSGYTFGSGTRLTVV.

The rearrangement links TRBV10-1 to TRBJ2-3; D is undetermined. The V end was cut by 2 bases, the J end by 2 bases, with 11 bases between. The CDR3 totals 15 residues. Germline values: CDR1 WNHNN, CDR2 SYGVQD (reference sequence). CDR3 loop: CASSEEAAITDTQYF. The CDR3 DNA is TGCGCCAGCAGTGAGGAGGCAGCAATCACAGATACGCAGTATTTT.

The rearrangement joins TRBV4-1 to TRBJ1-3; 7 bases match TRBD1. The CDR3 sequence is 18 residues long. Germline CDR1 and CDR2: MGHRA and YSYEKL. The J segment lost 0 bases and the V segment lost 5 bases, leaving 13 bases of the junction unmatched. The CDR3 sequence is CASSVNRDRLTSGNTIYF. The CDR3 DNA reads TGCGCCAGCAGCGTTAACCGGGACAGACTTACCTCTGGAAACACCATATATTTT.

The rearrangement uses TRBV3-1 (or the pseudogene TRBV3-2) and TRBJ1-5; weak D call: TRBD1 (5 bases). Trimming left V 1 base short and J 9 bases short, with 13 bases between. Germline CDR1 and CDR2: LGHDT and YNNKEL (reference sequence). The CDR3 is 14 residues long. CDR3 loop: CASSQGGRRVPQHF. DNA of the CDR3: TGTGCCAGCAGCCAAGGGGGCCGCCGTGTGCCCCAGCATTTT.

The chain employs TRBV4-1 and TRBJ1-4; 8 bases line up with TRBD1. The V gene's germline CDR1 is MGHRA and CDR2 YSYEKL. J gave up 6 bases and V 4 bases, and 10 bases lay outside the gene matches. The CDR3 extends over 16 amino acids. The DNA for the CDR3 is TGCGCCAGCAGCCCATTAAGGACAGGGAGTTATGAAAAACTGTTTTTT. Its protein is CASSPLRTGSYEKLFF.

V usage is TRBV18 and J usage is TRBJ2-7; TRBD1 aligns across 10 bases. The germline V gene encodes CDR1 KGHSH and CDR2 LQKENI. This CDR3 comprises 15 residues. With V trimmed by 3 bases and J by 7 bases, 9 bases remained unmatched. CDR3 DNA: TGTGCCAGCTCACCTCAGACAGGGGGCAAGGAAGAGCAGTACTTC. Translating it yields CASSPQTGGKEEQYF.

The rearrangement joins TRBV12-3 or TRBV12-4 to TRBJ1-5; possible D gene TRBD1, 5 bases. With 5 bases removed from V and 6 bases from J, the gap between germline ends came to 11 bases. The CDR3 runs to 13 residues. DNA for the CDR3: TGTGCCAGCAGTCCGAGGACACCTCAGCCCCAGCATTTT. It is translated as CASSPRTPQPQHF.

This clone came up once. The chain carries TRBV4-3 and TRBJ1-6; TRBD1 matches 7 bases. The germline gives CDR1 LGHNA, CDR2 YSLEER. V lost 6 bases and J lost 9; bases outside the gene matches: 8. The CDR3 loop spans 14 amino acids. The CDR3 sequence is CASRATGKGSPLHF. The DNA of the CDR3 is TGCGCCAGCAGAGCGACAGGGAAGGGTTCACCCCTCCACTTT.

The chain couples TRBV20-1 to TRBJ2-5; 7 nucleotides line up with TRBD1. The J segment lost 0 bases and the V segment lost 3 bases, leaving 4 bases of the junction unmatched. This CDR3 has 14 residues. Germline V lookup: CDR1 DFQATT, CDR2 SNEGSKA (reference sequence). CDR3 sequence reads: CSASQDRYQETQYF. In DNA, the CDR3 is TGCAGTGCTAGTCAGGACAGGTACCAAGAGACCCAGTACTTC.